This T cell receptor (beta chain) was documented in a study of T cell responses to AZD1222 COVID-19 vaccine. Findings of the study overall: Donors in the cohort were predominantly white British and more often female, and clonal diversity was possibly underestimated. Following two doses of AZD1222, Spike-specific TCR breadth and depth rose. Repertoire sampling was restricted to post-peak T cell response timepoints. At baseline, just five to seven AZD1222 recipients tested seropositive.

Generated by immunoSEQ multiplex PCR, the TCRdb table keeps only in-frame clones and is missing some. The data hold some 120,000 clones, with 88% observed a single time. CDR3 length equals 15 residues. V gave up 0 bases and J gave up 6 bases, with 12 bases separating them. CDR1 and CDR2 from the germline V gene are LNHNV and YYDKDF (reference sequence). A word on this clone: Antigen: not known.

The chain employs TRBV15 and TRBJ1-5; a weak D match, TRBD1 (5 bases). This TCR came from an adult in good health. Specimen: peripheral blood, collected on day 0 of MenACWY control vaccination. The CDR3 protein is CATSRDRPGTQPQHF. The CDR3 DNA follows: TGTGCCACCAGCAGAGATCGGCCAGGGACTCAGCCCCAGCATTTT.